This is a list of T cell receptor beta chains from one sample in a study of blood T cell repertoires in COVID-19. Libraries were prepared by immunoSEQ multiplex PCR; TCRdb keeps only in-frame clonotypes and omits some of them. Here the sample spans about 260,000 clones, around four fifths being singletons. What was sequenced was peripheral blood. The receptors derive from a woman in her fifties or sixties who had recovered from COVID-19. Both conserved end residues are part of each CDR3. Fields, in order: CDR3 protein, CDR3 DNA, clone size, V gene, D gene, J gene, CDR3 length. A D gene is named only where the DNA matches it firmly. Not all rows give a size; the values are once, few, many and, for expanded clones, a class.

CASSSFGLPRDTQYF | TGTGCCAGCAGCTCTTTCGGACTCCCGCGGGATACGCAGTATTTT | . | TRBV7-9 | . | TRBJ2-3 | 15
CASSIGQGDYEQYF | TGTGCCAGCAGCATTGGACAGGGGGACTACGAGCAGTACTTC | few | TRBV9 | TRBD1 | TRBJ2-7 | 14
CATSDRQGAYSGANVLTF | TGTGCCACCAGTGACCGACAGGGGGCCTACTCTGGGGCCAACGTCCTGACTTTC | . | TRBV24-1 | TRBD1 | TRBJ2-6 | 18
CAWRDGTASSYEQYF | TGTGCCTGGAGGGACGGGACAGCCAGCTCCTACGAGCAGTACTTC | . | TRBV30 | TRBD1 | TRBJ2-7 | 15
CASRPGQGARANYGYTF | TGTGCCAGCAGACCCGGACAGGGGGCGCGAGCTAACTATGGCTACACCTTC | few | TRBV7-9 | TRBD1 | TRBJ1-2 | 17
CASSAPGGGRSNEQYF | TGTGCCAGTAGCGCCCCGGGAGGGGGCCGCTCGAACGAGCAGTACTTC | . | TRBV19 | . | TRBJ2-7 | 16
CASSQGGGAEAFF | TGCGCCAGCAGCCAGGGAGGGGGGGCTGAAGCTTTCTTT | . | TRBV5-1 | . | TRBJ1-1 | 13
CASSAGRVSNQPQHF | TGTGCCAGCAGTGCTGGCAGGGTTAGCAATCAGCCCCAGCATTTT | few | TRBV2 | . | TRBJ1-5 | 15
CASSPRVALNEKLFF | TGTGCCAGCAGCCCCCGGGTGGCCCTTAATGAAAAACTGTTTTTT | . | TRBV9 | . | TRBJ1-4 | 15
CASSGHRGANGSPLHF | TGTGCCAGCAGTGGACATCGGGGGGCCAACGGGTCACCCCTCCACTTT | once | TRBV6-1 | . | TRBJ1-6 | 16
CASSLETGQPQHF | TGTGCCAGCAGCTTAGAAACGGGGCAGCCCCAGCATTTT | . | TRBV7-2 | . | TRBJ1-5 | 13
CASSLRGESNYGYTF | TGTGCCAGCAGCCTGCGGGGGGAATCTAACTATGGCTACACCTTC | . | TRBV9 | . | TRBJ1-2 | 15
CASSRTGLNTEAFF | TGTGCCAGCAGTCGGACGGGATTGAACACTGAAGCTTTCTTT | . | TRBV27 | . | TRBJ1-1 | 14
CASSQISGGGRVAELSYEQYF | TGTGCCAGCAGTCAAATTTCAGGCGGCGGGAGGGTAGCCGAACTCTCCTACGAGCAGTACTTC | . | TRBV4-2 | TRBD2 | TRBJ2-7 | 21
CASNRDQETQYF | TGTGCCAGCAACCGGGACCAAGAGACCCAGTACTTC | . | TRBV2 | . | TRBJ2-5 | 12